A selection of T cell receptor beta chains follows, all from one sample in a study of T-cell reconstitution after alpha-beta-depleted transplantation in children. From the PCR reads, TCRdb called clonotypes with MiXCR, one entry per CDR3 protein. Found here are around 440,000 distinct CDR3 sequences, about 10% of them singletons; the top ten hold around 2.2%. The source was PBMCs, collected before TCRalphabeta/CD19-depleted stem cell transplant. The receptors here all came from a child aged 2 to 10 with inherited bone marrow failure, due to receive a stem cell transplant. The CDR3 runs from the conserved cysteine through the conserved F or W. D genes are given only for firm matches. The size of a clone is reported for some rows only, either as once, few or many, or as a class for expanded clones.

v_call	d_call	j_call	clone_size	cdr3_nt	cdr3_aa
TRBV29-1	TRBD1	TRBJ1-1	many	TGCAGCGACTGGGACAGTAGAATGAACACTGAAGCTTTCTTT	CSDWDSRMNTEAFF
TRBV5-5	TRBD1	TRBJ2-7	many	TGTGCCAGCAGCCCACACGGAAGACAGGGAATGTCCTACGAGCAGTACTTC	CASSPHGRQGMSYEQYF
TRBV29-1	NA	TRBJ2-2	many	TGCAGCGTTTGGACGGGACCCAACACCGGGGAGCTGTTTTTT	CSVWTGPNTGELFF
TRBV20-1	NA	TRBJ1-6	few	TGCAGTGCAAAGTCCAACAGGGCGTCCTATAATTCACCCCTCCACTTT	CSAKSNRASYNSPLHF
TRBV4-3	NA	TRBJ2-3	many	TGCGCCAGCAGCCCGGACGCCCCGGATACGCAGTATTTT	CASSPDAPDTQYF
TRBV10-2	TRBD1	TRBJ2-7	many	TGCGCCAGCCAAGGGACAGGGGTTGGCTTCCGTTCCGACGAGCAGTACTTC	CASQGTGVGFRSDEQYF
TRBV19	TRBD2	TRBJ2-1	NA	TGTGCCAGTAGTATTCTAGCGGGAGGTTTCGATGAGCAGTTCTTC	CASSILAGGFDEQFF
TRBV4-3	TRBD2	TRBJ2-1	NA	TGCGCCAGCAGCCAAATCGGGACTAGCGCCTTATACAATGAGCAGTTCTTC	CASSQIGTSALYNEQFF
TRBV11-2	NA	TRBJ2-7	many	TGTGCCAGCAGCTTAGCCCGACTTAACTACGAGCAGTACTTC	CASSLARLNYEQYF
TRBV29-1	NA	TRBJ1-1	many	TGCAGCGGAGCCAGAGGCCCGAACACTGAAGCTTTCTTT	CSGARGPNTEAFF
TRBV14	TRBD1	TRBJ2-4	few	TGTGCCAGCAGCCGGGGGACAGAGTGGTACGGAAACATTCAGTACTTC	CASSRGTEWYGNIQYF
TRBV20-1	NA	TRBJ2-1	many	TGCAGTGCGCCCCCGGCCTTCCGGCTTTATGATGAGCAGTTCTTC	CSAPPAFRLYDEQFF
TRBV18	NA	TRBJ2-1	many	TGTGCCAGCTCACCAAGCCGGGACTACAATGAGCAGTTCTTC	CASSPSRDYNEQFF
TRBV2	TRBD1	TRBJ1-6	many	TGTGCCAGTGGACAGGGTGATTCACCCCTCCATTTT	CASGQGDSPLHF
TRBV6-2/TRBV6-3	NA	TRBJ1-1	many	TGTGCCAGCAACGATTTCGACACTGAAGCTTTCTTT	CASNDFDTEAFF
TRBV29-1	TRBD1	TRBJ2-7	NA	TGCAGCGTTGAAGACCCGGGACAGGGGACCTCCTACGAGCAGTACTTC	CSVEDPGQGTSYEQYF
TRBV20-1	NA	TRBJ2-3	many	TGCAGTGCTTGTCCCCCGGGCACAGATACGCAGTATTTT	CSACPPGTDTQYF
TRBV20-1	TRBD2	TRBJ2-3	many	TGCAGTGCACAAACTACTAGCGGGAGAAGGGGAGATACGCAGTATTTT	CSAQTTSGRRGDTQYF
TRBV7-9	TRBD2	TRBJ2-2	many	TGTGCCAGCAGCCCGCCCCGGACTAGCGCCGGGGAGCTGTTTTTT	CASSPPRTSAGELFF
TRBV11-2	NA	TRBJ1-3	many	TGTGCCAGCAGCCAGGGACTAACTGGAAACACCATATATTTT	CASSQGLTGNTIYF
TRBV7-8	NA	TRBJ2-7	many	TGTGCCAGCAGCTTAGGTCGAGGGGCTTCCTACGAGCAGTACTTC	CASSLGRGASYEQYF
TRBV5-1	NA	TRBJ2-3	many	TGCGCCAGCAGCGACCAACAGGGAAATACGCAGTATTTT	CASSDQQGNTQYF
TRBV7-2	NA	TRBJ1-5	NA	TGTGCCAGCAGCTTACGGCCCTGGCCCCAGCATTTT	CASSLRPWPQHF
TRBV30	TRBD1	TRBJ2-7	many	TGTGCCTGGAGCCTAGACAGGGAATACGAGCAGTACTTC	CAWSLDREYEQYF
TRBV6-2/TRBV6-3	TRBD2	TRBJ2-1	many	TGTGCCAGCAGTTCGTCTGGACTAGTCCTCTACAATGAGCAGTTCTTC	CASSSSGLVLYNEQFF
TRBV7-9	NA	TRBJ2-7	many	TGTGCCAGCAGCCCGGACAACTACGAGCAGTACTTC	CASSPDNYEQYF
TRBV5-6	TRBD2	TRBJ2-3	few	TGTGCCAGCAGCGCGCTCCCGGGACTAGCGGGAGGGCCGCTCGGCACAGATACGCAGTATTTT	CASSALPGLAGGPLGTDTQYF
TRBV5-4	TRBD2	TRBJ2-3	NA	TGTGCCAGCAGCTCCCATAGCGGGAGTCACACAGATACGCAGTATTTT	CASSSHSGSHTDTQYF
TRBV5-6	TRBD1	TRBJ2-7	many	TGTGCCAGCAGCATATACAGGGGCCACGAGCAGTACTTC	CASSIYRGHEQYF
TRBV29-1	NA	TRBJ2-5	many	TGCAGCGTTGACCTACGGGGTACGGGAGAGAACCAGTACTTC	CSVDLRGTGENQYF
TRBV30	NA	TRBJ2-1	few	TGTGCCTGGAGTATGGACCCGACGAGCTCCTACAATGAGCAGTTCTTC	CAWSMDPTSSYNEQFF
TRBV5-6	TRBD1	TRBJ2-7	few	TGTGCCAGCACTGACTATAGACAGGGGAAAGCCTACGAGCAGTACTTC	CASTDYRQGKAYEQYF
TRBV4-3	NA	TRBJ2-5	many	TGCGCCAGCAGCCAAGATTATAGGGGAGAGACCCAGTACTTC	CASSQDYRGETQYF
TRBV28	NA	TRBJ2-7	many	TGTGCCAGCAGTTCCGGGGGAGAAGGTTCGTACGAGCAGTACTTC	CASSSGGEGSYEQYF
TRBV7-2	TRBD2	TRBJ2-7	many	TGTGCCAGCAGCTTAGCGCCTAACGGGGGGTCCGAGCAGTACTTC	CASSLAPNGGSEQYF
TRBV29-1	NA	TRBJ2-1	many	TGCAGCGTTCCTGAGGGGAGTCCCTACAATGAGCAGTTCTTC	CSVPEGSPYNEQFF